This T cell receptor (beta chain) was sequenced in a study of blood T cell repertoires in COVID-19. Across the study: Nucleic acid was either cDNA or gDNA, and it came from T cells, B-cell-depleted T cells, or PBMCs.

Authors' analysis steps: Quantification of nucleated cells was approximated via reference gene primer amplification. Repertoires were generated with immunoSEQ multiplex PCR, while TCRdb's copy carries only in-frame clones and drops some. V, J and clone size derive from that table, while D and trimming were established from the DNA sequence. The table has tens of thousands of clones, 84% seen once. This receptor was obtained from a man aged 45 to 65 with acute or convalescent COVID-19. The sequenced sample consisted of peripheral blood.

The CDR3 reads CASSLYREREGEQYF. As DNA, the CDR3 is TGTGCCAGCAGTCTATACAGGGAAAGGGAAGGCGAGCAGTACTTC. The chain uses TRBV28 and TRBJ2-7, with a weak D call TRBD1 (6 bases). Germline V lookup: CDR1 MDHEN, CDR2 SYDVKM. Trimming removed 5 bases at V and 6 bases at J, with 20 bases between. The CDR3 runs to 15 residues.